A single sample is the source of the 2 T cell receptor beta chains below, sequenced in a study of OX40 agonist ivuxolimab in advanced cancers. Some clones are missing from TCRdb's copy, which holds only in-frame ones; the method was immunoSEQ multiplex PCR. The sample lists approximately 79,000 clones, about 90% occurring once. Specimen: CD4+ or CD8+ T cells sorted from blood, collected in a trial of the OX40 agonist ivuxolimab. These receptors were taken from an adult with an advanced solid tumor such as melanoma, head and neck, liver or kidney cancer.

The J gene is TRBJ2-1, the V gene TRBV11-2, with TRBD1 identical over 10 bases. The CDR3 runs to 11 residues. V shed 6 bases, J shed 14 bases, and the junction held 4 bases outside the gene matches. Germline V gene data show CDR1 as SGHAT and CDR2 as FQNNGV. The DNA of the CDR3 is TGTGCCAGCAGTGAGGGGACAGGGGAGTTCTTC. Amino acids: CASSEGTGEFF. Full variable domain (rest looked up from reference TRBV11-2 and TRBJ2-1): EAGVAQSPRYKIIEKRQSVAFWCNPISGHATLYWYQQILGQGPKLLIQFQNNGVVDDSQLPKDRFSAERLKGVDSTLKIQPAKLEDSAVYLCASSEGTGEFFGPGTRLTVL.

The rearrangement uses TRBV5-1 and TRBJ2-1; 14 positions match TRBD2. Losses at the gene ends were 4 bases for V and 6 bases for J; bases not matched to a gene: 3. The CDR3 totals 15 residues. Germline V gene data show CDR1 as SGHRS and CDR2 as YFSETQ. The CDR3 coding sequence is TGCGCCAGCAGCGGGACTAGCGGGGGCCGCAATGAGCAGTTCTTC. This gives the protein CASSGTSGGRNEQFF.